This TCR beta chain was captured by sequencing in a study of cytomegalovirus exposure and HLA in healthy donors. This CDR3 spans 15 amino acids. Germline CDR1 SEHNR, CDR2 FQNEAQ (reference sequence). The junction had 5 bases not matched to a gene; V was cut back by 5 bases and J by 3 bases. Vbeta (60) and Jbeta (13) primers were used in the PCR. Clones were sequenced by immunoSEQ multiplex PCR, and TCRdb holds only the in-frame ones, with some missing. Of approximately 130,000 clones in the sample, 55% to 75% are singletons; the top ten hold about 2.6%. Findings and limits, study-wide: It was in a later analysis that TCR association rates were seen to vary by HLA locus, highest for DRB1 and lowest for HLA-C. Across donors, presence/absence analyses took sequencing depth to be roughly uniform.

Details on this clone: Its antigen is unidentified.

This TCR came from a human donor in good health. The genes are TRBV7-9 and TRBJ2-1; 9 bases are shared with TRBD2. The material sequenced was PBMCs. The CDR3 nucleotides are TGTGCCAGCAGCAATAGCGGGAGCTTCTACAATGAGCAGTTCTTC. Its translation is CASSNSGSFYNEQFF. Using reference TRBV7-9 and TRBJ2-1 for the parts outside the CDR3, the full variable domain is DTGVSQNPRHKITKRGQNVTFRCDPISEHNRLYWYRQTLGQGPEFLTYFQNEAQLEKSRLLSDRFSAERPKGSFSTLEIQRTEQGDSAMYLCASSNSGSFYNEQFFGPGTRLTVL.